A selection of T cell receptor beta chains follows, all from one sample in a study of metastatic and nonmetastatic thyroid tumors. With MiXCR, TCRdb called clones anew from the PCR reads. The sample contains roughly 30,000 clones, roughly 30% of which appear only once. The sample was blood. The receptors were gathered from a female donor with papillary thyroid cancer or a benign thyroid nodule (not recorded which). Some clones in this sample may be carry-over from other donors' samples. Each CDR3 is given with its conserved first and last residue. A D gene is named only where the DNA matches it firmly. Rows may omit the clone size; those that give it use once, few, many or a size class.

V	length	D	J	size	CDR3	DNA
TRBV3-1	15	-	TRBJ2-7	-	CASSQGGGFSYEQYF	TGTGCCAGCAGCCAAGGGGGGGGCTTCTCCTACGAGCAGTACTTC
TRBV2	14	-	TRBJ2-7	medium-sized	CASSEAVQWWEQYF	TGTGCCAGCAGTGAAGCTGTTCAGTGGTGGGAGCAGTACTTC
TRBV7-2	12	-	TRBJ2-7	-	CASSPNPGQQYF	TGTGCCAGCAGCCCAAATCCGGGACAGCAGTACTTC
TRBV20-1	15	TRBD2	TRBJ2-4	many	CSAVREAVAKNIQYF	TGCAGTGCTGTGCGGGAGGCGGTGGCCAAAAACATTCAGTACTTC
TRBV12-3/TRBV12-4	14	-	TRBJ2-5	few	CASSFLTDRETQYF	TGTGCCAGCAGTTTTCTGACAGATCGAGAGACCCAGTACTTC
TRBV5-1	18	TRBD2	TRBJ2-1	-	CASSGTLLAGGGYNEQFF	TGCGCCAGCAGCGGGACCCTACTAGCTGGGGGGGGTTACAATGAGCAGTTCTTC
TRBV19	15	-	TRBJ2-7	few	CASSLMAARSYEQYF	TGTGCCAGTAGCCTCATGGCCGCTCGGAGCTACGAGCAGTACTTC
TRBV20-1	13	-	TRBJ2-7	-	CSARGAGRDEQYF	TGCAGTGCTAGAGGAGCGGGTCGAGACGAGCAGTACTTC
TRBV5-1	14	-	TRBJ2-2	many	CASRGLPSLGELFF	TGCGCCAGCAGAGGACTCCCCTCGCTCGGGGAGCTGTTTTTT
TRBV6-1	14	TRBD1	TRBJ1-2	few	CASTQTGLAYGYTF	TGTGCCAGCACCCAGACAGGGTTAGCCTATGGCTACACCTTC
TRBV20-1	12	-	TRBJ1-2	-	CSAGRASYGYTF	TGCAGTGCGGGCAGGGCAAGCTATGGCTACACCTTC
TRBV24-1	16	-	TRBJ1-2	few	CATSVRGGNPPYGYTF	TGTGCCACCAGTGTGAGGGGAGGGAACCCACCTTATGGCTACACCTTC
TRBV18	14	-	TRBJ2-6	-	CASSPYSGANVQTF	TGTGCCAGCTCACCGTACTCTGGGGCCAACGTCCAGACTTTC
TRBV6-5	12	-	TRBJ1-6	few	CASRWDFPPLHF	TGTGCCAGCCGTTGGGACTTTCCACCCCTCCACTTT
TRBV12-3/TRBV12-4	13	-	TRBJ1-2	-	CASSLPGTYGYTF	TGTGCCAGCAGTTTACCGGGGACCTATGGCTACACCTTC
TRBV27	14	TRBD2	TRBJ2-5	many	CASRVAGGGKTQYF	TGTGCCAGCAGGGTAGCGGGGGGGGGGAAGACCCAGTACTTC
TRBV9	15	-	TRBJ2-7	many	CASSITPRSQHEQYF	TGTGCCAGCAGCATTACCCCCAGGTCGCAACACGAGCAGTACTTC
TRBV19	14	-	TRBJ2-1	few	CASKQKEGYSEQFF	TGTGCCAGTAAACAAAAGGAGGGTTACAGTGAGCAGTTCTTC
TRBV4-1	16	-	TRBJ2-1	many	CASSQDSSGHYNEQFF	TGCGCCAGCAGCCAAGATTCCAGCGGGCACTACAATGAGCAGTTCTTC
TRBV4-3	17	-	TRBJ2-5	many	CASSQDHRPGRIETQYF	TGCGCCAGCAGCCAAGATCATAGGCCAGGGAGGATAGAGACCCAGTACTTC
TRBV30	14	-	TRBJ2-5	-	CAWSSGVAQESQYF	TGTGCCTGGAGTTCTGGCGTGGCTCAAGAGTCCCAGTACTTC
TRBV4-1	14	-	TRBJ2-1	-	CASSQQPGYNEQFF	TGCGCCAGCAGCCAACAGCCAGGGTACAATGAGCAGTTCTTC
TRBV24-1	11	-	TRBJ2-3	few	CATAAGDTQYF	TGTGCCACCGCCGCGGGAGATACGCAGTATTTT
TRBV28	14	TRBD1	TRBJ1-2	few	CASSHTGTVDGYTF	TGTGCCAGCAGTCATACCGGGACAGTTGATGGCTACACCTTC
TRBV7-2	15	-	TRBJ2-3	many	CASSLVAGFTDTQYF	TGTGCCAGCAGCTTAGTCGCAGGGTTCACGGATACGCAGTATTTT
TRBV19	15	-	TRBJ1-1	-	CASSIDLGIDTEAFF	TGTGCCAGTAGTATAGATCTGGGGATTGACACTGAAGCTTTCTTT
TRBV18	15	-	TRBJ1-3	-	CASSPPSRSGNTIYF	TGTGCCAGCTCACCACCCTCTAGAAGTGGAAACACCATATATTTT
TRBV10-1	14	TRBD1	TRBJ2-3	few	CASSRQGQGVPQYF	TGCGCCAGCAGCCGTCAGGGACAGGGTGTTCCGCAGTATTTT
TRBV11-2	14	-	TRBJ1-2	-	CASRGGGLGGGYTF	TGTGCCAGCAGAGGAGGGGGATTGGGTGGAGGCTACACCTTC
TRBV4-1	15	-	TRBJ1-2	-	CASSQEGGLVNGYTF	TGCGCCAGCAGCCAAGAAGGGGGGTTGGTAAATGGCTACACCTTC
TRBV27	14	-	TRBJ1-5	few	CASSLIAGVQPQHF	TGTGCCAGCAGTTTAATAGCAGGGGTTCAGCCCCAGCATTTT
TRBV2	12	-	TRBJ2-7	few	CASRLAVYEQYF	TGTGCCAGCAGACTAGCAGTCTACGAGCAGTACTTC
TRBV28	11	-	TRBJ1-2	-	CASSAGEGYTF	TGTGCCAGCAGTGCGGGGGAAGGCTACACCTTC
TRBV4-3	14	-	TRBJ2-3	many	CASSPGPSTDTQYF	TGCGCCAGCAGCCCGGGACCTAGCACAGATACGCAGTATTTT
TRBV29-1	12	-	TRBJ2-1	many	CSVEPGYYEQFF	TGCAGCGTTGAACCCGGCTATTATGAGCAGTTCTTC
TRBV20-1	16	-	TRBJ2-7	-	CSATPPGLPRGYEQYF	TGCAGTGCTACTCCCCCGGGACTCCCACGGGGTTACGAGCAGTACTTC
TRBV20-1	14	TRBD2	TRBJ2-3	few	CSAGIAGLTDTQYF	TGCAGTGCTGGAATAGCGGGACTGACAGATACGCAGTATTTT
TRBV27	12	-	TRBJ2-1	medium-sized	CASSPIGDEQFF	TGTGCCAGCAGTCCTATAGGCGATGAGCAGTTCTTC
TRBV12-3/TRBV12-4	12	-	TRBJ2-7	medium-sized	CASSSGVYEQYF	TGTGCCAGCTCCTCAGGAGTCTACGAGCAGTACTTC
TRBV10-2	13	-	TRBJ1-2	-	CASSSGGEDGYTF	TGCGCCAGCAGTTCCGGGGGGGAAGATGGCTACACCTTC
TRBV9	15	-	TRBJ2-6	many	CASTLQHSGANVLTF	TGTGCCAGCACCTTACAGCATTCTGGGGCCAACGTCCTGACTTTC
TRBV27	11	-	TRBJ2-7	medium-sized	CASRANGEQYF	TGTGCCAGCAGGGCGAACGGCGAGCAGTACTTC
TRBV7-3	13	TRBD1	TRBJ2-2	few	CASTTGAGGELFF	TGTGCCAGCACCACAGGGGCCGGCGGGGAGCTGTTTTTT
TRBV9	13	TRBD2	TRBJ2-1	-	CASSGGGYNEQFF	TGTGCCAGCTCGGGAGGGGGGTACAATGAGCAGTTCTTC
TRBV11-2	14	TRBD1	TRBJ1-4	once	CASTPGQGFEKLFF	TGTGCCAGCACCCCGGGACAGGGATTTGAAAAACTGTTTTTT
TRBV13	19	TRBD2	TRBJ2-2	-	CASNYRGLAGLPNTGELFF	TGTGCCAGCAACTACCGGGGACTAGCGGGGCTCCCGAACACCGGGGAGCTGTTTTTT
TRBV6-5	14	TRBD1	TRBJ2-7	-	CASSYDRVSYEQYF	TGTGCCAGCAGTTACGACAGGGTCTCCTACGAGCAGTACTTC
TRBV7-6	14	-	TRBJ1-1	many	CASSTGPPNTEAFF	TGTGCCAGCAGCACCGGGCCGCCGAACACTGAAGCTTTCTTT
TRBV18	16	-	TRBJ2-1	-	CVSSPRPGSIGDEQFF	TGTGTCAGCTCACCACGGCCCGGCTCGATTGGAGATGAGCAGTTCTTC
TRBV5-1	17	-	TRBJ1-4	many	CASSLDPGGSANEKLFF	TGCGCCAGCAGCTTGGACCCGGGGGGTTCCGCTAATGAAAAACTGTTTTTT
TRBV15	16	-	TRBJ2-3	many	CATSRDNWGTTDTQYF	TGTGCCACCAGCAGAGATAATTGGGGAACCACAGATACGCAGTATTTT
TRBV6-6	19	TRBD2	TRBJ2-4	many	CASSYSTSGRAGSKNIQYF	TGTGCCAGCAGTTACTCCACTAGCGGGAGGGCCGGGTCCAAAAACATTCAGTACTTC
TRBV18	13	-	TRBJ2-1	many	CASSPYTSDEQFF	TGTGCCAGCTCACCATATACTAGTGATGAGCAGTTCTTC
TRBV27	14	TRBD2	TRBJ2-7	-	CASSKLAGLYEQYF	TGTGCCAGCAGTAAGCTAGCGGGACTCTACGAGCAGTACTTC
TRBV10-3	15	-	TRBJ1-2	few	CAISEPRQSSRGYTF	TGTGCCATCAGTGAGCCAAGACAGTCCTCCCGGGGCTACACCTTC